This T cell receptor (beta chain) is drawn from a study of T cell responses to AZD1222 COVID-19 vaccine. Study at large: Pooling covered second doses at about 4 or about 12 weeks.

From germline, CDR1 is MNHNY and CDR2 SVGAGI (reference sequence). V was trimmed by 2 bases and J by 10 bases, leaving 21 bases between them. The CDR3 consists of 15 residues. Assay: immunoSEQ multiplex PCR; the TCRdb copy retains only in-frame clones and omits some. The table lists 240,000 or so clones, approximately 95% of them singletons. General observations from the study: The breadth and depth of Spike-specific TCRs increased once two AZD1222 doses had been given.

Remarks on this clone: Its matching antigen is unknown.

The material sequenced was peripheral blood, taken on day 0 of AZD1222 vaccination. The receptor comes from an adult in good health. The rearrangement joins TRBV6-6 to TRBJ2-7, with D uncertain. In DNA, the CDR3 is TGTGCCAGCAGTTACGGGCAGGACCTAATGGCGCATCAGTACTTC. Residues: CASSYGQDLMAHQYF.